The TCR beta chain under discussion was sequenced for a study of shared clonotypes between healthy human individuals (dated by TCRdb to 2020 to 2022). About the investigation overall: The cohort comprised two women and a few men aged 18 to 49 years. Libraries were prepared and TCR repertoires were sequenced by different laboratories using diverse techniques, in order to increase sequencing depth and limit assay-specific biases. Between about 0.8 and 8.9 billion PBMCs per donor were obtained by leukapheresis. To estimate repertoire size and how much clonotype sharing occurs between individuals, the study deeply sequenced the blood TCR repertoires of roughly 5 healthy adults. On the study overall, not on this receptor specifically: Sampling was limited to blood, and TCR repertoires in tissue likely differ from TCR repertoires in blood. The genetic and exposure-history diversity represented was limited by the small number of donors. Pairwise subsampling led to the expectation that sequencing depth would affect the degree of clonotype sharing among donors.

The CDR3 starts with the cysteine, ends with the phenylalanine, and has 15 residues. Only CDR3 DNA is held: 45 bases, read in frame from base 1. For CDR1 and CDR2, the germline V gene (reference sequence) lists SEHNR and FQNEAQ. A distance of 15 bases separates the germline ends of V and J, which lose 4 bases and 5 bases respectively. Healthy HIV-negative adults with no recently reported acute infections or vaccinations were included as donors. Only Caucasian adults living in Nashville, Tennessee, USA were represented among the donors. For unsorted samples, roughly 91 million PBMCs were counted, and genomic DNA was extracted using the QIAamp DNA Blood Mini kit. Blood was collected by leukapheresis, and PBMCs were isolated by Ficoll-Histopaque density gradient centrifugation and then cryopreserved in liquid nitrogen vapor phase. Using the deep immunoSEQ assay, multiplex PCR amplified TCR CDR3 regions from genomic DNA. Genomic DNA extracted from each cell subset was distributed evenly over all wells of several immunoSEQ 96-well plates, and each plate served as one replicate. For unsorted PBMC, each replicate PCR was loaded with about 270 ng genomic DNA, equivalent to 30,000 or so T cell genomes. Ten immunoSEQ deep assay plates were used to sequence the unsorted PBMC genomic DNA. Purified libraries were quantified with a Qubit 3.0 fluorometer, sized on a Bioanalyzer 2100, and re-quantified with the KAPA Library Quantification kit. Every immunoSEQ 96-well plate was sequenced on a separate single-read 150-cycle Illumina NextSeq 550 flow cell. Regarding the original processing steps: Because the immunoSEQ output held only junctional sequences and lacked quality scores, the filtering could not match the filtering applied to full-length reads. Sequences were annotated with PyIR, a Python wrapper for IgBLAST v1.9, and V/J genes and CDR3 were assigned using IMGT germline references. Any read was removed if the V/J assignment was weak (E-value above 1e-6), the CDR3 was missing, or the read contained stop codons, out-of-frame junctions, or ambiguous translated residues. V3J clonotypes were defined by identical inferred V gene, J gene, and CDR3 amino acid sequence. Percentage overlap between repertoires was calculated by dividing the number of shared unique clonotypes by the size of the smaller repertoire. RTK rarefaction, the Chao1 estimator, and Recon v2.1 estimates of unobserved clonotypes were used to assess repertoire richness. TCRdb limited this immuneACCESS table to in-frame rearrangements with V and J called. A share of clones is missing; checked studies link under half to unresolved V genes, and the rest is unexplained. The D gene and trimming were derived from the DNA, and the V and J assignments and clone size from that table. This sample is represented by 400,000 to 600,000 clones; around 79% of them were singletons. The ten largest clones take up less than 15% of the sample.

To note about this clone: Its antigen is not yet known. Base qualities are not recorded, but no much larger clone differs from it by a single base.

The TCR originated in a middle-aged woman in good health. Some clones in this sample may be carry-over from other donors' samples. The sequencing input was PBMCs. Recombination connected TRBV7-9 to TRBJ2-1; the D gene is unclear. The bases are TGTGCCAGCAGCTCGACGTTTGGGCTGAACAATGAGCAGTTCTTC. This encodes CASSSTFGLNNEQFF.